This TCR beta chain was obtained from a study of molecular identifiers for immune sequencing clone quantification. Libraries of bulk TCR were made by previously described methods (with listed TCR primers). Via MiXCR, TCRdb re-called the PCR reads, giving one row per CDR3 protein. The sample shows around 460,000 distinct CDR3 sequences, 25% of them seen only once. Sorting captured naive CD8 T cells as CD8+CD4-CCR7+CD45RA+. From germline, CDR1 is MGHRA and CDR2 YSYEKL. V was trimmed by 0 bases and J by 7 bases, leaving 9 bases between them. The CDR3 spans 13 residues. Study outcomes and limitations: Jurkat TCR RNA that was spiked in from one cell was reportedly detectable among roughly 1 million naive cells.

In this sample, this clonotype turned up many times. What it binds is not known. The TCR sequence derives from a human donor in good health. Some libraries in this study had Jurkat cell RNA spiked in. Sequencing input: naive CD8+ T cells from blood, with Jurkat cell RNA spiked in. Documented subset: FACS-sorted CD8+CD4-CCR7+CD45RA+ naive T cells. This sequence joins TRBV4-1 and TRBJ1-1, with no clear D. The CDR3 is CASSQDMDYEAFF. The DNA of the CDR3 is TGCGCCAGCAGCCAAGATATGGATTATGAAGCTTTCTTT.